One sample yielded the 26 T cell receptor beta chains listed below, sequenced in a study of T cells after yellow fever vaccination. TCRdb itself ran the 5' RACE reads through MiXCR, one entry per CDR3 protein. The table shows around 250,000 distinct CDR3 sequences, with roughly 7.2% occurring only once. This specimen was CD4+ T cells sorted from PBMCs, taken 15 days after the yellow fever booster vaccination. Receptors were obtained from a man aged 25-40 years who received the YFV17D yellow fever vaccine.

This clonotype has at least ten counts. The chain is built from TRBV7-2 and TRBJ2-5; D is ambiguous. This CDR3 contains 13 residues. Germline-derived CDR1 and CDR2 are SGHTA and FQGNSA. Trimming removed 5 bases from V and 6 bases from J, with 13 bases in between. CDR3: CASSLGLGKTQYF. The CDR3, as DNA: TGTGCCAGCAGCCTAGGGCTAGGAAAGACCCAGTACTTC.

This clonotype has at least ten counts. The rearrangement joins TRBV7-8 to TRBJ2-5; 7 bases align to TRBD2. CDR3 size: 17 residues. Per germline, CDR1 SGHVS and CDR2 FQNEAQ. J lost 4 bases, V lost 1 base, and 12 bases had no gene match. For the CDR3, the DNA is TGTGCCAGCAGCTTAGGGGGCGGGAGAGGGTCCGGAGAGACCCAGTACTTC. Translated, it gives CASSLGGGRGSGETQYF.

This clonotype was recorded at least ten times. The CDR3 loop is CASSQDRQGPLLHF. The CDR3 DNA is TGTGCCAGCAGCCAAGATCGACAGGGCCCCCTACTCCACTTT. The V call is TRBV4-2, the J call TRBJ1-6; 7 positions agree with TRBD1. The germline CDR1 and CDR2 sequences are LGHNA and YNFKEQ. The V gene end was trimmed by 0 bases and the J gene end by 16 bases; junction bases not matched to a gene: 9. This CDR3 spans 14 amino acids.

This clonotype was detected only a few times. The chain carries TRBV7-2 and TRBJ2-7; 8 bases fit TRBD1. CDR3 length equals 14 residues. CDR1 and CDR2 (germline): SGHTA, FQGNSA. V lost 7 bases to trimming and J lost 0 bases; unmatched junction nucleotides: 5. The CDR3 sequence is CASIDRGGSYEQYF. The CDR3 DNA reads as TGTGCCAGCATCGACAGGGGAGGCTCCTACGAGCAGTACTTC.

About this clonotype itself: The junction does not match germline at one end; this may be a read error. J is TRBJ2-7 and V is TRBV27, with 8 bases aligning to TRBD2. This CDR3 contains 13 residues. Germline lookup yields CDR1 MNHEY and CDR2 SMNVEV (reference sequence). The CDR3 protein is CASRLSREGEQYF. CDR3 sequence (DNA): TGTGCCAGCAGGTTATCTCGGGAGGGGGAGCAGTACTTC.

The gene calls are TRBV5-7 and TRBJ2-2; TRBD2 matches at 9 bases. TRBV5-7 counts as an open reading frame of uncertain function. This CDR3 is 16 amino acids long. V dropped 7 bases and J dropped 5; count of bases not matched to a gene: 12. CDR3 nucleotide sequence: TGTGCCAGCGGCACCGGACTAGCGATCGGTACCGGGGAGCTGTTTTTT. The encoded protein is CASGTGLAIGTGELFF.

The chain carries TRBV11-2 and TRBJ1-5; D is unresolved. Germline CDR1 and CDR2: SGHAT and FQNNGV. The V end lost 4 bases, the J end lost 9 bases, and 10 bases lay between the germline ends. The CDR3 has 12 residues. The CDR3 DNA sequence: TGTGCCAGCAGCTACCCCGGGAGGCCCCAGCATTTT. Amino acids: CASSYPGRPQHF.

A few counts support this clonotype. This chain uses TRBV6-5 with TRBJ2-1, with D unclear. CDR3 length: 11 residues. The germline CDR1 and CDR2 sequences are MNHEY and SVGAGI. V was cut by 8 bases and J by 6 bases, with 8 bases left in between. In nucleotides, the CDR3 is TGTGCCAGCCACCGTTTCAATGAGCAGTTCTTC. Its protein product is CASHRFNEQFF.

The genes are TRBV29-1 and TRBJ2-1; 13 bases align to TRBD2. Germline V gene sequence: CDR1 SQVTM, CDR2 ANQGSEA. After removal of 5 bases from V and 5 bases from J, the junction contained 12 bases not matched to a gene. This CDR3 has 17 amino acids. The CDR3 region is CSVIGLAGVSTNNEQFF. DNA for the CDR3: TGCAGCGTTATTGGACTAGCGGGAGTTTCGACGAACAATGAGCAGTTCTTC.

This clonotype was counted between two and nine times. This chain uses TRBV20-1 with TRBJ2-1, with 9 bases that match TRBD2. This CDR3 region has 17 residues. Losses at the gene ends were 0 bases for V and 1 base for J; bases not matched to a gene: 7. In germline, CDR1 is DFQATT, CDR2 SNEGSKA (reference sequence). This CDR3 reads CSAREISGSFSYNEQFF. CDR3 DNA: TGCAGTGCTAGAGAGATTAGCGGGAGTTTTTCCTACAATGAGCAGTTCTTC.

This chain links TRBV20-1 with TRBJ2-1, with unresolved D. This CDR3 is built from 14 residues. Deletions cut 3 bases from V and 0 bases from J, with 9 bases between. Per germline, CDR1 DFQATT and CDR2 SNEGSKA (reference sequence). DNA of the CDR3: TGCAGTGCTAGGAAGGTCAGCTCCTACAATGAGCAGTTCTTC. Amino acids: CSARKVSSYNEQFF.

The chain links TRBV27 to TRBJ2-1, with TRBD1 matching over 7 bases. Germline V gives CDR1 MNHEY, CDR2 SMNVEV (reference sequence). J lost 4 bases, V lost 5 bases, and 14 bases had no gene match. The CDR3 loop spans 17 amino acids. CDR3 nucleotide sequence: TGTGCCAGCAGTGAAGGACAGGCAGATTCACTTTACAATGAGCAGTTCTTC. Amino acid sequence: CASSEGQADSLYNEQFF.

The chain has TRBV6-1 and TRBJ1-6; D call uncertain. V was pared by 2 bases and J by 7 bases, with 9 bases between. Germline CDR1 reads MNHNS; CDR2 reads SASEGT. CDR3 length: 14 amino acids. The CDR3 DNA is TGTGCCAGCAGTGAATTCAGTGGCAATTCACCCCTCCACTTT. It encodes CASSEFSGNSPLHF.

The sample holds a few counts of this clonotype. The gene calls are TRBV5-1 and TRBJ2-7, with D possibly being TRBD1 (5 bases). Germline V gene lookup returns CDR1 SGHRS and CDR2 YFSETQ. V lost 6 bases, J lost 7 bases, and 20 bases lay in between. CDR3 length: 14 residues. The DNA for the CDR3 is TGCGCCAGCAACCCAGGGAAATCCCTGGGGGAGCAGTACTTC. The encoded protein is CASNPGKSLGEQYF.

A word on this clonotype: Germline is not matched at one junction end, which may reflect a read error. The genes are TRBV20-1 and TRBJ2-5; TRBD1 matches at 9 bases. Germline V gene sequence: CDR1 DFQATT, CDR2 SNEGSKA (reference sequence). The CDR3 runs to 16 residues. DNA for the CDR3: TGCTGTGCTAGGGTCCCCGGGACAGGGAGAATAGAGACCCAGTACTTC. Its protein product is CCARVPGTGRIETQYF.

This clonotype came up a few times. This sequence joins TRBV25-1 and TRBJ1-6; D is unresolved. In germline, CDR1 is MGHDK, CDR2 SYGVNS. The CDR3 extends over 16 amino acids. The ends were cut back, 3 bases at V and 5 bases at J, with 14 bases in the middle. In DNA, the CDR3 is TGTGCCAGCAGTGACCTCACCGGGCGGAATAATTCACCCCTCCACTTT. Its protein product is CASSDLTGRNNSPLHF. Full variable domain (rest looked up from reference TRBV25-1 and TRBJ1-6): EADIYQTPRYLVIGTGKKITLECSQTMGHDKMYWYQQDPGMELHLIHYSYGVNSTEKGDLSSESTVSRIRTEHFPLTLESARPSHTSQYLCASSDLTGRNNSPLHFGNGTRLTVT.

This clonotype was counted at least ten times. This chain joins TRBV28 and TRBJ2-7; unclear D gene. Trimming removed 4 bases from V and 6 bases from J, with 13 bases in between. The CDR3 sequence is 13 residues long. Germline values: CDR1 MDHEN, CDR2 SYDVKM. This chain's CDR3 is CASSSGSLTEQYF. The CDR3, as DNA: TGTGCCAGCAGTTCCGGGTCCCTCACCGAGCAGTACTTC.

This clonotype was found many times. The V call is TRBV6-5, the J call TRBJ1-1; D ambiguous. V was cut by 6 bases and J by 7 bases, with 12 bases left in between. Germline CDR1 and CDR2: MNHEY and SVGAGI. This CDR3 contains 12 residues. The CDR3 DNA sequence: TGTGCCAGCAGGTCAGAAATTAATGAAGCTTTCTTT. Residues: CASRSEINEAFF.

This clonotype was seen a handful of times. CDR3 DNA sequence: TGCAGCGTAGCTAGCGGGAGATGGTCCGAGCAGTACTTC. This sequence encodes CSVASGRWSEQYF. The chain is built from TRBV29-1 and TRBJ2-7; 10 bases agree with TRBD2. This CDR3 contains 13 residues. V shed 6 bases, J shed 6 bases, and the junction held 8 bases outside the gene matches. Germline CDR1 is SQVTM and CDR2 is ANQGSEA.

This clonotype was detected a few times. The V gene is TRBV20-1, the J gene TRBJ2-3; weak D call: TRBD2 (6 bases). The germline V gene encodes CDR1 DFQATT and CDR2 SNEGSKA (reference sequence). There are 14 residues in the CDR3. V was clipped by 3 bases and J by 4 bases, with 14 bases between them. The CDR3 spells CSARGGVRADTQYF. Written as DNA, the CDR3 is TGCAGTGCTAGGGGAGGAGTCCGTGCAGATACGCAGTATTTT.

This clonotype was seen ten or more times. This CDR3 reads CASSLRRERPSEQYF. CDR3 in DNA: TGTGCCAGCAGCTTGCGGCGGGAGAGACCAAGTGAGCAGTACTTC. This chain joins TRBV7-2 and TRBJ2-7; 7 bases match TRBD2. J was trimmed by 7 bases and V by 3 bases; bases with no gene match: 12. In germline, CDR1 is SGHTA, CDR2 FQGNSA. This CDR3 has 15 residues. Using reference TRBV7-2 and TRBJ2-7 for the parts outside the CDR3, the full variable domain is GAGVSQSPSNKVTEKGKDVELRCDPISGHTALYWYRQSLGQGLEFLIYFQGNSAPDKSGLPSDRFSAERTGGSVSTLTIQRTQQEDSAVYLCASSLRRERPSEQYFGPGTRLTVT.

This clonotype was observed many times. This chain uses TRBV5-1 with TRBJ2-5, with D maybe TRBD2 (6 bases). Trimming removed 2 bases from V and 5 bases from J, with 13 bases in between. The germline gives CDR1 SGHRS, CDR2 YFSETQ. There are 14 residues in the CDR3. CDR3 loop: CASSLDGSRETQYF. DNA of the CDR3: TGCGCCAGCAGCTTAGACGGGAGTCGGGAGACCCAGTACTTC.

This chain joins TRBV3-1 and TRBJ2-1; 8 bases are a match to TRBD2. The CDR3 sequence is 18 residues long. V trimming: 4 bases; J trimming: 3 bases; junction bases outside the gene matches: 14. Germline V gives CDR1 LGHDT, CDR2 YNNKEL (reference sequence). The CDR3 sequence is CASSPTSGRPAGYNEQFF. CDR3 nucleotide sequence: TGTGCCAGCAGCCCTACTAGCGGCCGCCCCGCGGGCTACAATGAGCAGTTCTTC.

Only a few counts were recorded for this clonotype. The chain carries TRBV7-9 and TRBJ2-1, with TRBD2 identical over 9 bases. Trimming took 2 bases from V and 6 from J; bases not matched to a gene: 5. Per the germline V gene, CDR1 is SEHNR and CDR2 is FQNEAQ (reference sequence). The length of the CDR3 is 15 residues. CDR3: CASSLYSGRGNEQFF. The CDR3 DNA follows: TGTGCCAGCAGCTTATATAGCGGGAGAGGCAATGAGCAGTTCTTC.

This clonotype turned up a few times. The chain carries TRBV2 and TRBJ1-1, with unresolved D. The ends were cut back, 4 bases at V and 4 bases at J, with 10 bases in the middle. This CDR3 region has 13 residues. Looked up from germline, CDR1 is SNHLY and CDR2 is FYNNEI. CDR3 DNA: TGTGCCAGCAGTGTAGGGTTTTCCACTGAAGCTTTCTTT. It yields the protein CASSVGFSTEAFF.

A few counts support this clonotype. The chain combines TRBV12-3 or TRBV12-4 with TRBJ2-1; D is possibly TRBD1 (6 bases). The V and J ends lost 6 bases and 0 bases respectively, with 12 bases between them. This CDR3 has 15 amino acids. CDR3 loop: CASSYDRNSYNEQFF. In DNA form, the CDR3 reads TGTGCCAGCAGCTATGACAGGAACTCCTACAATGAGCAGTTCTTC.